This TCR beta chain was observed in a study of T cells in localized non-small cell lung cancer. The CDR3 has 13 residues. V was trimmed by 3 bases and J by 4 bases, leaving 9 bases between them. CDR1 and CDR2 from the germline V gene are LNHDA and SQIVND (reference sequence). Clones were read by immunoSEQ multiplex PCR, and TCRdb kept only the in-frame ones, dropping some. The data hold about 40,000 clones, with about 87% observed a single time. General observations from the study: Tumor trailed uninvolved adjacent lung in T cell clonality, which peaked there.

Comment on this clone: What it binds is unknown.

The chain employs TRBV19 and TRBJ1-1; tentatively, D is TRBD1 (5 bases). This material consisted of peripheral blood, taken before any cancer treatment. This clonotype originated in a man aged 18-55 years with stage I lung adenocarcinoma. This CDR3 is CASSMGGGTEAFF. For the CDR3, the DNA is TGTGCCAGTAGTATGGGGGGAGGCACTGAAGCTTTCTTT.